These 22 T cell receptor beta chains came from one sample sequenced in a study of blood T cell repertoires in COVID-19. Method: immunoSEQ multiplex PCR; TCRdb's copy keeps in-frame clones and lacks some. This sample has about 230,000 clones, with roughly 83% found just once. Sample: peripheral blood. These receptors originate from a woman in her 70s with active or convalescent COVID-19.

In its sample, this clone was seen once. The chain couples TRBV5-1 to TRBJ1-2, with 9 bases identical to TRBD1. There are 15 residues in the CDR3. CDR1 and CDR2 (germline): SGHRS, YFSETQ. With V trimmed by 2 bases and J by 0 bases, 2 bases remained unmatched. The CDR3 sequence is CASSLQGATNYGYTF. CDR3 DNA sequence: TGCGCCAGCAGCTTACAGGGGGCCACTAACTATGGCTACACCTTC.

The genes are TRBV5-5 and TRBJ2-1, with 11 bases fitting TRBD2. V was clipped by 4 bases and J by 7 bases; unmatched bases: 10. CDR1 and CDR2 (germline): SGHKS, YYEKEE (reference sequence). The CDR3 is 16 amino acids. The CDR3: CASSQKTSGDRNEQFF. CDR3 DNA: TGTGCCAGCAGCCAGAAGACTAGCGGGGATCGGAATGAGCAGTTCTTC.

CDR3 sequence: CASTRTTGNTEAFF. The CDR3 bases are TGTGCCAGCACCCGAACCACAGGGAACACTGAAGCTTTCTTT. This sequence joins TRBV2 and TRBJ1-1; D possibly corresponds to TRBD1 (5 bases). The V gene lost 7 bases and the J gene lost 1 base, with 13 bases spanning the gap. The V gene's germline CDR1 is SNHLY and CDR2 FYNNEI. The CDR3 covers 14 residues.

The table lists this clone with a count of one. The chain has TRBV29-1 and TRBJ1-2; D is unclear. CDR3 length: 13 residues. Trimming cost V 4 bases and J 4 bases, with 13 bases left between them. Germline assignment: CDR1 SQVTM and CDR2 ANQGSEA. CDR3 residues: CSVGGGPSYGYTF. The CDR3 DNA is TGCAGCGTTGGGGGAGGGCCTTCCTATGGCTACACCTTC.

Written as DNA, the CDR3 is TGTGCCAGCAGAACGTCTCCACTAGATACGCAGTATTTT. This encodes CASRTSPLDTQYF. The chain is built from TRBV2 and TRBJ2-3, with no clear D. V was trimmed by 6 bases and J by 5 bases, leaving 12 bases between them. CDR1 and CDR2 (germline): SNHLY, FYNNEI. This CDR3 is built from 13 residues.

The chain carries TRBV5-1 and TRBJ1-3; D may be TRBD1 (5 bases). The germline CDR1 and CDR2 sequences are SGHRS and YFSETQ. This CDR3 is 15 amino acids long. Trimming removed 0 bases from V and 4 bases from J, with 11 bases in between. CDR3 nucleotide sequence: TGCGCCAGCAGCTTGGGACAGTCGACGGGAAACACCATATATTTT. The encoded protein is CASSLGQSTGNTIYF.

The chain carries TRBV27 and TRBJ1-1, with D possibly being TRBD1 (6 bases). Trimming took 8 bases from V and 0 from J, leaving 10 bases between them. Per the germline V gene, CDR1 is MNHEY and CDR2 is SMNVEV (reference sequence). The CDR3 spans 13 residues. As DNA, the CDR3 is TGTGCCAGCCGGACAGCGCTGAACACTGAAGCTTTCTTT. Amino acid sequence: CASRTALNTEAFF.

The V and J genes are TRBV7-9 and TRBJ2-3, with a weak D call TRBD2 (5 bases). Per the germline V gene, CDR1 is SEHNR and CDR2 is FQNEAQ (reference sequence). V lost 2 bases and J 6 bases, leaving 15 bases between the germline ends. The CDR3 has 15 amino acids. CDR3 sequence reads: CASSLWNGEMDTQYF. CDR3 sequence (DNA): TGTGCCAGCAGCTTATGGAACGGGGAAATGGATACGCAGTATTTT.

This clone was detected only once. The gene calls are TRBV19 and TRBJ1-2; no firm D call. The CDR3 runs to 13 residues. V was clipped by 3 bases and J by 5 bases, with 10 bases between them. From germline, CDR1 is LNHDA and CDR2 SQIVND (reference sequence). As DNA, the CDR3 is TGTGCCAGTAGTATGAATAGAATATATGGCTACACCTTC. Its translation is CASSMNRIYGYTF. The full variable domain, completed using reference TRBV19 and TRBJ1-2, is DGGITQSPKYLFRKEGQNVTLSCEQNLNHDAMYWYRQDPGQGLRLIYYSQIVNDFQKGDIAEGYSVSREKKESFPLTVTSAQKNPTAFYLCASSMNRIYGYTFGSGTRLTVV.

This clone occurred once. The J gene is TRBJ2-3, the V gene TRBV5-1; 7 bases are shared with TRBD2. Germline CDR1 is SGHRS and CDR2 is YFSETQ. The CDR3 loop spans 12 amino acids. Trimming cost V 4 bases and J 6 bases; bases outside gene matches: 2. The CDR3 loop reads CASSLGRDTQYF. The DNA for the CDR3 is TGCGCCAGCAGCCTCGGGAGGGATACGCAGTATTTT.

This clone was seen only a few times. The CDR3 spells CASSQDDRGNSPLHF. CDR3 sequence (DNA): TGTGCCAGCAGCCAAGATGACAGGGGAAATTCACCCCTCCACTTT. The genes are TRBV4-2 and TRBJ1-6; 8 bases are shared with TRBD1. The CDR3 has 15 residues. V lost 0 bases and J lost 7; bases outside the gene matches: 2. Germline V CDR1 and CDR2: LGHNA, YNFKEQ.

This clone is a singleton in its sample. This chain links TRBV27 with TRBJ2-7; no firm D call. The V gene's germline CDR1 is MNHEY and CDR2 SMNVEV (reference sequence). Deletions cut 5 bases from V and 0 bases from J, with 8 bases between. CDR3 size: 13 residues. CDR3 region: CASSLTASYEQYF. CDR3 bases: TGTGCCAGCAGTCTCACAGCCTCCTACGAGCAGTACTTC.

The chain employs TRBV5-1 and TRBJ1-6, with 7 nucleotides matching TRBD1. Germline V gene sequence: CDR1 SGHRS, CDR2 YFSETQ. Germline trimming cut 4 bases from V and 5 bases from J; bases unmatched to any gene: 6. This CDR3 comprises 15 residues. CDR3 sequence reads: CASSAGDSNNSPLHF. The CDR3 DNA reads TGCGCCAGCAGCGCCGGGGACAGCAATAATTCACCCCTCCACTTT.

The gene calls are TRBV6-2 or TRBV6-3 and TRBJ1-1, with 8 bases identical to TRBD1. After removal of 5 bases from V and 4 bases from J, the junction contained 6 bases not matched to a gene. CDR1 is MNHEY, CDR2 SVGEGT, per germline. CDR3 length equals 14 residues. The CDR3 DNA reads TGTGCCAGCAGTCCAACAGGGGGGCTCACTGAAGCTTTCTTT. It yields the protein CASSPTGGLTEAFF.

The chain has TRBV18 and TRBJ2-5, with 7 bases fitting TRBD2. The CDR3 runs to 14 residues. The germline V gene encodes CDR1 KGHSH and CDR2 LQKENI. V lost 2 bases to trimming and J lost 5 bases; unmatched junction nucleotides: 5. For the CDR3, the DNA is TGTGCCAGCTCACCAAGGGCGGGAGCGGAGACCCAGTACTTC. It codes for CASSPRAGAETQYF.

The CDR3 DNA reads TGTGCCAGCAGCCCCGGAGTATTTTCTCGGAAGGGAGCTCATAATTCACCCCTCCACTTT. It is translated as CASSPGVFSRKGAHNSPLHF. The chain couples TRBV6-6 to TRBJ1-6, with D hard to call. Looked up from germline, CDR1 is MNHNY and CDR2 is SVGAGI (reference sequence). V was clipped by 6 bases and J by 5 bases, with 29 bases between them. The CDR3 has 20 amino acids.

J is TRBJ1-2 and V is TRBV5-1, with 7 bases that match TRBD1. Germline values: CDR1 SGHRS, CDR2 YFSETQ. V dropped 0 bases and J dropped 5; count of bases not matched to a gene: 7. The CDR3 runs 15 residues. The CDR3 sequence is CASSLETGRLYGYTF. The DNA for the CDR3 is TGCGCCAGCAGCTTGGAGACAGGGCGGCTTTATGGCTACACCTTC.

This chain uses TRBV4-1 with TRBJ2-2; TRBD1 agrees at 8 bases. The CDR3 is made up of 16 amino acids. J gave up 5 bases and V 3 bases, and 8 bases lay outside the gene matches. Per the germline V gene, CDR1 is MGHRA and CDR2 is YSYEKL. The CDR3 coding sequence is TGCGCCAGCAGCCAGTCCGGGACAGGTAGTACCGGGGAGCTGTTTTTT. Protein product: CASSQSGTGSTGELFF.

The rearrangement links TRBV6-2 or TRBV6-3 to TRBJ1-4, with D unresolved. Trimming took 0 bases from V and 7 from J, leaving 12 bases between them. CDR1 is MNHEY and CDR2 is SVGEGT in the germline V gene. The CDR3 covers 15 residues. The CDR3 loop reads CASSYSQARGEKLFF. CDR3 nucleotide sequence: TGTGCCAGCAGTTACTCCCAGGCCCGGGGTGAAAAACTGTTTTTT.

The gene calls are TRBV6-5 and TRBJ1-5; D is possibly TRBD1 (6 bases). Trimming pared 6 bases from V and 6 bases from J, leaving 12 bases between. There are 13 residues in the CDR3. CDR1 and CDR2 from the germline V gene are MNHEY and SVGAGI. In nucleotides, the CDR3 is TGTGCCAGCAGAAGCAGGGGTACTCAGCCCCAGCATTTT. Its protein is CASRSRGTQPQHF.

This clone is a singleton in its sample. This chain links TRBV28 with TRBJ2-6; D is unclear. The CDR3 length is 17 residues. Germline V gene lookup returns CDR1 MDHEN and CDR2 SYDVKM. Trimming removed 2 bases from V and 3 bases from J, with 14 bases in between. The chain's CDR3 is CASSLPDRGYGANVLTF. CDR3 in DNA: TGTGCCAGCAGTTTACCCGATCGAGGATATGGGGCCAACGTCCTGACTTTC.

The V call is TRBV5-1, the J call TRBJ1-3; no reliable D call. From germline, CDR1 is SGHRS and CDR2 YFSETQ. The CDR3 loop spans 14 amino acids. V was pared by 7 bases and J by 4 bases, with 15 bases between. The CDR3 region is CASSPGAEGNTIYF. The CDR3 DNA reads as TGCGCCAGCTCCCCGGGAGCGGAGGGAAACACCATATATTTT. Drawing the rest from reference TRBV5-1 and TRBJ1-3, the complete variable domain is KAGVTQTPRYLIKTRGQQVTLSCSPISGHRSVSWYQQTPGQGLQFLFEYFSETQRNKGNFPGRFSGRQFSNSRSEMNVSTLELGDSALYLCASSPGAEGNTIYFGEGSWLTVV.